The T cell receptor (beta chain) under discussion was sequenced for a study of T cells after posttransplantation cyclophosphamide (dated by TCRdb to the mid-2010s). Some background on the complete study: Using TRB sequencing, the study followed how the T cell repertoire rebuilt after myeloablative bone marrow transplantation with posttransplantation cyclophosphamide given as GVHD prophylaxis. Because TRA and TRB clonality correlated tightly in fewer than 10 samples, the subsequent TCR analyses were limited to TRB only. Blood from every one of the roughly 35 PTCy patients who had 1-year posttransplant specimens underwent TRB sequencing. Public TRB sequences were compared against a database of over 3,000 sequences linked to responses to pathogens, tumor antigens, self-antigens and alloantigens. Up to 3 additional blood samples from 2 to 5.2 years after transplant were also TRB-sequenced in 3 patients, as was pretransplant blood from 4 patients. Antigen receptor sequencing covered samples from roughly 40 PTCy-treated patients and approximately 17 of their related bone marrow donors. The full study reports these points: The TRB repertoires of T cells infiltrating skin or GI tract showed only limited overlap with the TRB repertoires of T cells in blood. Across roughly 45 patients, recipient CMV seropositivity and CMV reactivation were highly associated with TRB clonality; PTCy diversity was similar to CNI/methotrexate controls. Donor-recipient similarity was low at 1-2 months but rose over the first year, and later blood repertoires were often dominated by donor CD8+ memory clones.

A note on this clone: Its binding antigen is unknown. Nothing much larger sits one base from this clone, and base qualities are not available.

This sample's treatment or condition label indicates: high-dose cyclophosphamide on days +3 and +4 as single-agent GVHD prophylaxis. For conditioning, the PTCy patients got busulfan and fludarabine, then a related or unrelated marrow graft, followed by cyclophosphamide on days +3 and +4. PTCy-treated patients came from a prospective multi-institutional clinical trial. Peripheral blood and bone marrow mononuclear cells were isolated by Ficoll-Hypaque density centrifugation and cryopreserved. TRB sequencing was run on genomic DNA with either the immunoSEQ assay at survey resolution or the hsTCRB kit. The paper's data handling went like this. The immunoSEQ software handled the initial read processing, while the LymphoSeq R package was used for the repertoire analyses. Clonality was computed as 1 minus normalized Shannon entropy; Gini coefficient was also calculated for each TRB dataset. Phenotypes of unsorted samples were inferred by mapping TRB sequences from sorted subsets of the recipient or donor onto unsorted samples of the same recipient. Here the immuneACCESS table is served through TCRdb, limited to in-frame sequences with V and J called. Missing clones are a known gap in these copies; in checked studies unresolved V genes cover under half, and the rest lacks a known reason. V and J calls and clone size come straight from that table; D and trimming were deduced from the DNA. This sample has about 3,800 clones in its table, and about 81% of those were observed once. The top ten hold approximately 18% of the sample.

Compared with germline, V lacks 4 bases and J lacks 4 bases; bases without a gene match: 2. Via the germline V gene, CDR1 is SGHRS and CDR2 YFSETQ. Taken from cysteine to phenylalanine, the CDR3 has 13 residues. Here the CDR3 DNA is all that survives: 39 bases in frame from base 1. The sequencing used PBMCs, collected after an allogeneic stem cell transplant with post-transplant cyclophosphamide. The chain uses TRBV5-1 and TRBJ2-1; 7 junctional bases match TRBD1. The sequence came from a female patient in her fifties who received an allogeneic stem cell transplant from a related donor, was CMV-positive, and had no GVHD. After a transplant, some T cells may have been passed on by the graft donor. Read as DNA, the sequence is TGCGCCAGCAGCGGGGACAGTTACAATGAGCAGTTCTTC. The resulting protein is CASSGDSYNEQFF.